The sequence of this T cell receptor beta chain was determined in a study of regulatory T cells in long-lasting Graves disease. The time point is: newly diagnosed GD, antithyroid drugs for less than 3 months. The authors made the TCR library using RNA they extracted from PBMCs. With iRepertoire HTBI primers and Arm-PCR of CDR3 regions, TCR beta libraries were built. TCRdb analysed the multiplex PCR reads with MiXCR anew, one entry per CDR3 protein. This sample carries about 530,000 distinct CDR3 sequences, more than 15% of them seen once, and the ten largest clones take approximately 25%. This clonotype was seen many times. The V end was cut by 3 bases, the J end by 6 bases, with 16 bases between. The CDR3 has 15 residues. These data were also filed under a second study, of T cells in Graves' hyperthyroidism and ophthalmopathy. Per that paper: The HTBI primer set served for first-round RT-PCR of the TCR CDR3.

This receptor was identified in a woman in her forties or fifties with Graves disease. Sequenced material: peripheral blood mononuclear cells (PBMCs), taken at new diagnosis, from a patient treated with antithyroid drugs. The rearrangement links TRBV12-3 or TRBV12-4 to TRBJ2-3; possible D gene TRBD2, 7 bases. CDR3 sequence reads: CASSLSRGAYDTQYF. In DNA, the CDR3 is TGTGCCAGCAGTTTGTCACGGGGGGCTTATGATACGCAGTATTTT.